The text below deals with one T cell receptor (beta chain). Its antigen is unknown. Ranging in age from roughly 6 to 95, the donors were healthy Caucasian individuals from Russia. The data belong to a study of blood T cells in healthy people across ages. Losses at the gene ends were 4 bases for V and 6 bases for J; bases not matched to a gene: 7. In germline, CDR1 is SGHRS, CDR2 YFSETQ. The CDR3 has 14 residues. Sample-barcoded 5' priming and a J-beta primer mix drove a second PCR of 7 to 11 cycles. TCRdb fed the 5' RACE reads into MiXCR, producing one record per CDR3 protein. The sample contains 1.5 million to 1.8 million distinct CDR3 sequences, roughly 43% of which appear only once. Findings and caveats of the study: It was the long-lived donors that had more naive CD4+ cells and higher diversity than aged donors. Age showed a roughly linear inverse relationship with TCR beta diversity per million T cells.

This chain links TRBV5-1 with TRBJ1-2, with TRBD1 matching over 9 bases. The TCR originated in a woman younger than 35 in good health. Source material: blood. CDR3 loop: CASSVRGQGDGYTF. CDR3 nucleotides: TGCGCCAGCAGCGTCCGGGGACAGGGCGATGGCTACACCTTC.